The T cell receptor (beta chain) described here comes from a study of OX40 agonist ivuxolimab in advanced cancers. The method was immunoSEQ multiplex PCR; TCRdb's version includes in-frame clones alone and lacks a portion of them. The sample holds about 82,000 clones, around nine tenths seen once. Trimming took off 2 bases at V and 0 bases at J, with 7 bases between the two ends. Germline V gene data show CDR1 as WSHSY and CDR2 as SAAADI. The CDR3 covers 14 residues. Material: CD4+ or CD8+ T cells sorted from blood, obtained in a trial of the OX40 agonist ivuxolimab. The TCR sequence derives from an adult with an advanced solid tumor such as melanoma, head and neck, liver or kidney cancer. The chain joins TRBV10-2 to TRBJ1-1; D gene ambiguous. CDR3 in amino acids: CASSERSMNTEAFF. CDR3 nucleotides: TGCGCCAGCAGTGAGAGGTCCATGAACACTGAAGCTTTCTTT.